This T cell receptor beta chain derives from a study of monozygotic twins with inflammatory bowel disease (dated 2019 in TCRdb). For context, the study as a whole: A total of about 28 monozygotic twin pairs were included in the full study, comprising nine German pairs (four IBD-concordant, five IBD-discordant) and 19 IBD-discordant Danish pairs. Each individual had, on average, about 151 000 unique TCRalpha sequences and 181 000 unique TCRbeta sequences available for analysis. Within discordant pairs, disease-associated traits were sought mainly by comparing IBD patients with their genetically identical healthy co-twins. Broader findings and caveats from the paper: Compared with healthy twins, IBD patients had fewer clonotypes in common with other individuals, a difference most pronounced in patients showing signs of disease activity. IBD patients had lower TCRbeta repertoire diversity, measured by the inverse Simpson index, than their healthy co-twins. The analysis was unable to tell apart different T cell subtypes. Differing immunosuppressive treatments among patients may have added background noise and inter-individual variability to the repertoires. No difference in repertoire similarity was observed between concordant and discordant twins, possibly owing to limited statistical power. No single strong signal or clonotype linked to IBD turned up in the results, so the idea that one exists was not supported.

As to this clonotype: Its antigen is currently not known.

The library was built by means of 5' RACE. The input for every TCR library was around 4,000 ng of total RNA. For each sample, cDNA was synthesized in eight separate reactions using SMARTScribe reverse transcriptase. Unique molecular identifiers containing a 6-nucleotide sample barcode were introduced through template switching during cDNA synthesis. Amplification of TCRalpha and TCRbeta cDNA involved two nested PCRs of 16 and 9 cycles, and each PCR was followed by bead purification. Before amplification, the cDNA was treated with uracil DNA-glycosylase and purified using the QIAquick PCR purification kit. The second PCR added Illumina TruSeq-compatible adapters along with sample-specific barcodes. Library quality and concentration were checked on TapeStation and Qubit, and libraries were pooled at around 5 ng each. Sequencing of the pooled libraries was done on an Illumina HiSeq2500 single-index Rapid Run using custom sequencing primers and 2 x 100 bp reads. In the paper's pipeline: MiGEC version 1.2.6 was used for UMI-based consensus assembly to correct PCR and sequencing errors. MiXCR version 2.1.1 was used for V(D)J alignment, clonotype assembly and CDR3 extraction. To normalise gene usage, clonotype sharing and MAIT/NKT TCR abundance, the analysis used the top 1000, 10 000 and 20 000 clonotypes per sample. After downsampling to 27 000 UMIs, diversity was calculated as the inverse Simpson index using the vegan R package. Paired Mann-Whitney U tests were applied to discordant twin pairs, and Benjamini-Hochberg correction was used for multiple testing. Following reprocessing of the reads by TCRdb, the data hold one row per CDR3 protein sequence and no DNA is available. These V and J calls originate from TCRdb's pipeline instead of the authors' own analysis. The sample table gives 420,000 or so distinct CDR3 sequences. Clones ranked in the top ten supply 2% to 2.5% of the sample.

Spanning cysteine to phenylalanine, the CDR3 consists of 16 amino acids. There is no recorded DNA. CDR1 and CDR2, looked up from the germline V gene, are SQVTM and ANQGSEA. From each donor, a roughly 2.5 ml peripheral blood sample was collected into PAXgene tubes and stored at -80 degrees C. Total RNA was isolated from whole blood with the PAXgene blood miRNA kit on an automated QIAcube, without T cell sorting. Deep TCRalpha and TCRbeta repertoire profiling with unique molecular barcoding was performed on peripheral blood of monozygotic twin pairs concordant or discordant for inflammatory bowel disease. For every twin pair, smoking habits were documented, and each individual was categorised as a current, former or never smoker.

The chain is made from TRBV29-1 and TRBJ2-5; TCRdb proposes TRBD2, but this gene call is untestable without DNA. The source of this sequence is a human donor with ulcerative colitis or Crohn's disease, or a healthy co-twin of an affected twin (not recorded which). The sample taken for sequencing was blood. CDR3 sequence: CSVEIRRRAPQETQYF.